The 18 T cell receptor beta chains presented below share a single source sample, sequenced in a study of neurological immune-mediated disorders. TCRdb re-called the 5' RACE reads with MiXCR, one entry per CDR3 protein. The sample contains tens of thousands of distinct CDR3 sequences, roughly 4.1% of which appear only once. Source material: PBMCs. The receptors here all came from a woman in her fifties or sixties with multiple sclerosis.

The table lists this clonotype with many counts. The V call is TRBV12-3 or TRBV12-4, the J call TRBJ1-2; no definite D call. This CDR3 comprises 9 residues. V was shortened by 7 bases and J by 8 bases, with 5 bases between the two germline ends. The CDR3 DNA follows: TGTGCCAGCACGCCGGGCTACACCTTC. Residues: CASTPGYTF.

Here the CDR3 DNA reads TGTGCCAGCAGTGTCGGGGGGCCCTCCTACGAGCAGTACTTC. Translation: CASSVGGPSYEQYF. J is TRBJ2-7 and V is TRBV12-3 or TRBV12-4; tentative D call: TRBD2 (7 bases). This CDR3 has 14 amino acids. Trimming pared 5 bases from V and 0 bases from J, leaving 11 bases between.

V usage is TRBV20-1 and J usage is TRBJ2-3; D is undetermined. CDR1 DFQATT and CDR2 SNEGSKA come from the germline V gene (reference sequence). This CDR3 is 11 amino acids long. The V and J ends lost 7 bases and 2 bases respectively, with 7 bases between them. Here the CDR3 reads CSEESTDTQYF. The CDR3 DNA is TGCAGTGAGGAATCCACAGATACGCAGTATTTT.

At least ten counts were recorded for this clonotype. The chain recombines TRBV20-1 with TRBJ1-1; no reliable D call. Looked up from germline, CDR1 is DFQATT and CDR2 is SNEGSKA (reference sequence). There are 11 residues in the CDR3. The V and J ends lost 5 bases and 1 base respectively, with 5 bases between them. The CDR3 nucleotides read TGCAGTGCTGAGTGGAACACTGAAGCTTTCTTT. Its translation: CSAEWNTEAFF.

This clonotype was detected many times. The CDR3 DNA reads as TGCGCCAGCAGCTTGCAGACAGGCGAGGCCTACGAGCAGTACTTC. Its translation: CASSLQTGEAYEQYF. The chain recombines TRBV5-1 with TRBJ2-7, with a weak D call TRBD1 (6 bases). The germline CDR1 and CDR2 sequences are SGHRS and YFSETQ. V was clipped by 1 base and J by 2 bases, with 13 bases between them. The CDR3 length is 15 residues.

This clonotype was recorded a few times. The DNA of the CDR3 is TGTGCCAGCGGACAGAGCCAAGAGACCCAGTACTTC. Its translation is CASGQSQETQYF. The rearrangement joins TRBV19 to TRBJ2-5; maybe TRBD1 (6 bases). With 9 bases removed from V and 1 base from J, the gap between germline ends came to 9 bases. The length of the CDR3 is 12 residues. CDR1 LNHDA and CDR2 SQIVND come from the germline V gene (reference sequence).

This clonotype was recorded many times. The rearrangement joins TRBV4-3 to TRBJ2-7, with no clear D. The ends were cut back, 2 bases at V and 7 bases at J, with 15 bases in the middle. The germline CDR1 and CDR2 sequences are LGHNA and YSLEER. CDR3 length equals 14 residues. CDR3: CASSQSQPSKEQYV. CDR3 DNA sequence: TGCGCCAGCAGCCAAAGCCAGCCCTCGAAAGAGCAGTACGTC.

The sample holds many counts of this clonotype. J is TRBJ2-7 and V is TRBV20-1; D may be TRBD1 (6 bases). The CDR3 spans 12 residues. Trimming removed 1 base from V and 3 bases from J, with 7 bases in between. Germline assignment: CDR1 DFQATT and CDR2 SNEGSKA (reference sequence). The CDR3: CSARADSYEQYF. For the CDR3, the DNA is TGCAGTGCTAGAGCGGACAGCTACGAGCAGTACTTC.

This clonotype was detected many times. V and J are TRBV6-6 and TRBJ2-1; 9 positions agree with TRBD1. Germline V gene data show CDR1 as MNHNY and CDR2 as SVGAGI (reference sequence). The V and J ends lost 7 bases and 3 bases, in that order; junction bases with no gene match: 4. CDR3 length equals 14 residues. Here the CDR3 reads CASNRDRDYNEQFF. DNA for the CDR3: TGTGCCAGCAATCGGGACAGGGACTACAATGAGCAGTTCTTC.

This clonotype was counted many times. The V call is TRBV7-2, the J call TRBJ1-1, with 9 nucleotides matching TRBD1. V shed 4 bases and J 3 bases; nucleotides not matched to a gene: 3. Germline V gene sequence: CDR1 SGHTA, CDR2 FQGNSA. The length of the CDR3 is 14 residues. The CDR3, as DNA: TGTGCCAGCAGCTCGGACAGGGGAGACACTGAAGCTTTCTTT. Its translation: CASSSDRGDTEAFF.

This clonotype was detected many times. CDR3 amino acids: CSARAQGVSGELFF. CDR3 bases: TGCAGTGCTAGAGCGCAGGGGGTGAGCGGGGAGCTGTTTTTT. This chain joins TRBV20-1 and TRBJ2-2, with TRBD1 matching 7 bases. Germline trimming cut 1 base from V and 7 bases from J; bases unmatched to any gene: 6. This CDR3 spans 14 amino acids. Germline CDR1 DFQATT, CDR2 SNEGSKA (reference sequence).

This clonotype was counted a few times. The rearrangement links TRBV3-1 to TRBJ1-2; a possible D gene is TRBD1 (5 bases). The germline V and J ends were trimmed by 7 bases and 4 bases, with 19 bases remaining between them. Looked up from germline, CDR1 is LGHDT and CDR2 is YNNKEL (reference sequence). CDR3 length: 15 residues. The chain's CDR3 is CASTPYMGGGYGYTF. In DNA form, the CDR3 reads TGTGCCAGCACCCCTTATATGGGGGGTGGCTATGGCTACACCTTC. The variable domain in full, with the rest retrieved from reference TRBV3-1 and TRBJ1-2, is DTAVSQTPKYLVTQMGNDKSIKCEQNLGHDTMYWYKQDSKKFLKIMFSYNNKELIINETVPNRFSPKSPDKAHLNLHINSLELGDSAVYFCASTPYMGGGYGYTFGSGTRLTVV.

Only a few counts were recorded for this clonotype. The gene calls are TRBV3-1 and TRBJ2-7; D remains ambiguous. With 3 bases removed from V and 2 bases from J, the gap between germline ends came to 11 bases. The CDR3 runs to 14 residues. Looked up from germline, CDR1 is LGHDT and CDR2 is YNNKEL (reference sequence). CDR3 sequence: CASSQTRTTYEQYF. As DNA, the CDR3 is TGTGCCAGCAGCCAGACACGAACAACCTACGAGCAGTACTTC.

This clonotype was seen a handful of times. The J gene is TRBJ2-3, the V gene TRBV12-3 or TRBV12-4, with no clear D. Trimming pared 6 bases from V and 3 bases from J, leaving 10 bases between. The CDR3 totals 13 residues. The CDR3 reads CASRSVGTDTQYF. CDR3 in DNA: TGTGCCAGCAGAAGCGTAGGGACAGATACGCAGTATTTT.

This clonotype has just a few counts. The chain couples TRBV2 to TRBJ1-5; 9 positions match TRBD1. There are 16 residues in the CDR3. Germline CDR1 reads SNHLY; CDR2 reads FYNNEI. The V gene end was trimmed by 5 bases and the J gene end by 4 bases; junction bases not matched to a gene: 9. This CDR3 reads CASSPSAGQGNQPQHF. CDR3 DNA sequence: TGTGCCAGCAGTCCTTCCGCGGGACAGGGAAATCAGCCCCAGCATTTT. Together with reference TRBV2 and TRBJ1-5, the CDR3 gives the full variable domain: EPEVTQTPSHQVTQMGQEVILRCVPISNHLYFYWYRQILGQKVEFLVSFYNNEISEKSEIFDDQFSVERPDGSNFTLKIRSTKLEDSAMYFCASSPSAGQGNQPQHFGDGTRLSIL.

This clonotype occurred many times. The CDR3 DNA is TGTGCCAGCAGCTTAGCGACAGGACCCTCCTACGAGCAGTACGTC. This sequence encodes CASSLATGPSYEQYV. V is TRBV7-2 and J is TRBJ2-7, with D possibly TRBD1 on 6 matching bases. There are 15 residues in the CDR3. Per the germline V gene, CDR1 is SGHTA and CDR2 is FQGNSA. V gave up 0 bases and J gave up 0 bases, with 9 bases separating them.

The V gene is TRBV7-2, the J gene TRBJ2-2; 9 bases align to TRBD2. The length of the CDR3 is 16 residues. Germline V gene data show CDR1 as SGHTA and CDR2 as FQGNSA. Trimming at V came to 1 base and at J to 9 bases, leaving 9 bases not matched to a gene. The DNA of the CDR3 is TGTGCCAGCAGCTTAGACGGCGGGGGGGCGGTTCGGGAGCTGTTTTTT. Residues: CASSLDGGGAVRELFF.

This clonotype was counted many times. This sequence joins TRBV10-3 and TRBJ2-3; tentatively, D is TRBD1 (6 bases). In germline, CDR1 is ENHRY, CDR2 SYGVKD. The V and J ends lost 10 bases and 2 bases respectively, with 13 bases between them. The CDR3 runs to 13 residues. This chain's CDR3 is CASEQGATDTQYF. The CDR3 nucleotides are TGTGCCAGCGAACAGGGAGCCACAGATACGCAGTATTTT.